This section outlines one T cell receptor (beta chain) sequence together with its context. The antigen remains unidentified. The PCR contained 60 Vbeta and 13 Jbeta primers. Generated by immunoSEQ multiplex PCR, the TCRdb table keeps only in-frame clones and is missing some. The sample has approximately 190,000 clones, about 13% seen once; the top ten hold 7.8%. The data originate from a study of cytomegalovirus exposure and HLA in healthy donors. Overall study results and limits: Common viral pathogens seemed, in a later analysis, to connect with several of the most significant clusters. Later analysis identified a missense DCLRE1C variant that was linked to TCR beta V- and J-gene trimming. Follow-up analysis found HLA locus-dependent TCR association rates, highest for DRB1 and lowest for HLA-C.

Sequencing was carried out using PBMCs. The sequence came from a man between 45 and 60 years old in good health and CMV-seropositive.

DNA of the CDR3: TGTGCCAGCAGAAATCCTGACAGGGCAGCCGAGCAGTACTTC. Amino acids: CASRNPDRAAEQYF. This chain connects TRBV6-5 to TRBJ2-7, with 7 bases aligning to TRBD1. The trim removed 6 bases at V and 6 bases at J, leaving 11 bases unmatched. CDR3 size: 14 residues. Germline V gene sequence: CDR1 MNHEY, CDR2 SVGAGI.